The clone carrying this T cell receptor beta chain was found many times. Antigen unknown. This sample was taken from a study of CD8 T cells in ankylosing spondylitis. Study-level results: From matched ankylosing spondylitis synovial fluid, disease-linked clones were reportedly recovered at significantly enriched levels.

This CDR3 contains 15 residues. Germline assignment: CDR1 KGHSH and CDR2 LQKENI. V was trimmed by 1 base and J by 1 base, leaving 10 bases between them. 5'-RACE, quantitative and with molecular barcodes, yielded the TCR beta libraries. Each CDR3 protein is one row after TCRdb ran MiXCR on the 5' RACE reads. The sample lists roughly 69,000 distinct CDR3 sequences, about 5.4% occurring once. The gene calls are TRBV18 and TRBJ1-1, with a possible D match to TRBD1 (6 bases). Sequencing was done on a sample of blood, either unsorted or a sorted T cell fraction (not recorded which). The TCR was taken from a male donor with ankylosing spondylitis or in good health (not recorded which). The CDR3 DNA reads TGTGCCAGCTCACCACGGGAAGGGGGGAACACTGAAGCTTTCTTT. Encoded protein: CASSPREGGNTEAFF.